What follows describes a single TCR beta chain. Some clones are missing from TCRdb's copy, which holds only in-frame ones; the method was immunoSEQ multiplex PCR. The sample includes 65,000 to 90,000 clones, approximately 90% seen only once; the top ten take roughly 7.5%. Patients with a history of autoimmune disease or on systemic immunosuppression were excluded. The data were taken from a study of OX40 agonist ivuxolimab in advanced cancers. About the study: Three patients got partial responses; one had hepatocellular carcinoma and two had cutaneous melanoma.

This TCR came from an adult with an advanced solid tumor such as melanoma, head and neck, liver or kidney cancer. This specimen consisted of CD4+ or CD8+ T cells sorted from blood, obtained in a trial of the OX40 agonist ivuxolimab.

The CDR3 DNA follows: TGCGCCAGCCGCTCCGGGGGGGCGCATTCACCCCTCCACTTT. Its protein is CASRSGGAHSPLHF. The chain is built from TRBV5-1 and TRBJ1-6; possible D gene TRBD1, 6 bases. Trimming removed 7 bases at V and 8 bases at J, with 16 bases between. Germline lookup yields CDR1 SGHRS and CDR2 YFSETQ. This CDR3 is built from 14 residues.